The 13 T cell receptor beta chains below all came from one sample that was sequenced in a study of CD8+ T cells in alopecia areata. RNA was extracted and reverse transcribed into cDNA as the sequencing template. Assay: immunoSEQ multiplex PCR; the TCRdb copy retains only in-frame clones and omits some. The sample shows more than 100,000 clones, around 53% of them seen only once. Specified treatment: oral pan-JAK inhibitor, 5-10 mg twice daily. The source was CD4+ T cells sorted from blood, collected at week 4, from a patient treated with tofacitinib. Receptors originate from a human donor with alopecia areata.

This clone was picked up a small number of times. The chain recombines TRBV29-1 with TRBJ2-1; D uncertain. Between the trimmed V and J ends, which lost 1 base and 5 bases, there was a span of 12 bases. This CDR3 has 14 amino acids. Germline lookup yields CDR1 SQVTM and CDR2 ANQGSEA. The CDR3 region has the DNA TGCAGCGTTGAAGGTTTACTTCTCGACAATGAGCAGTTCTTC. It translates to CSVEGLLLDNEQFF.

The chain links TRBV7-2 to TRBJ2-5; no clear D. The CDR3 spans 14 residues. The ends were cut back, 2 bases at V and 5 bases at J, with 12 bases in the middle. Germline V CDR1 and CDR2: SGHTA, FQGNSA. The CDR3 here is CASSLNGVRETQYF. DNA of the CDR3: TGTGCCAGCAGCTTAAATGGGGTCAGGGAGACCCAGTACTTC.

The rearrangement joins TRBV29-1 to TRBJ1-3, with 7 nucleotides matching TRBD1. The CDR3 runs to 13 residues. Looked up from germline, CDR1 is SQVTM and CDR2 is ANQGSEA. J was trimmed by 2 bases and V by 4 bases; bases with no gene match: 2. The CDR3 protein is CSVVTGPGNTIYF. In DNA form, the CDR3 reads TGCAGCGTTGTGACAGGGCCTGGAAACACCATATATTTT.

The chain joins TRBV11-2 to TRBJ2-7; 7 positions agree with TRBD2. After removal of 5 bases from V and 0 bases from J, the junction contained 7 bases not matched to a gene. This CDR3 is built from 15 residues. From germline, CDR1 is SGHAT and CDR2 FQNNGV. The CDR3 region is CASSTVRGSSYEQYF. The CDR3 DNA reads as TGTGCCAGCAGCACCGTGCGGGGGAGCTCCTACGAGCAGTACTTC.

This clone was observed a few times. J is TRBJ2-1 and V is TRBV29-1; 13 bases fit TRBD2. Germline V CDR1 and CDR2: SQVTM, ANQGSEA. V lost 8 bases, J lost 10 bases, and 5 bases stayed unmatched. This CDR3 has 12 residues. CDR3 sequence: CSLLTSGREQFF. The DNA of the CDR3 is TGCAGCCTCCTGACTAGCGGGAGGGAGCAGTTCTTC.

This sequence joins TRBV25-1 and TRBJ1-1; D not certain. This CDR3 comprises 12 residues. V was trimmed by 3 bases and J by 6 bases, leaving 8 bases between them. The germline V gene encodes CDR1 MGHDK and CDR2 SYGVNS. As DNA, the CDR3 is TGTGCCAGCAGTGACGGGGTGCCTGAAGCTTTCTTT. This codes for CASSDGVPEAFF. The full variable domain, with the rest looked up from reference TRBV25-1 and TRBJ1-1, is EADIYQTPRYLVIGTGKKITLECSQTMGHDKMYWYQQDPGMELHLIHYSYGVNSTEKGDLSSESTVSRIRTEHFPLTLESARPSHTSQYLCASSDGVPEAFFGQGTRLTVV.

The chain couples TRBV30 to TRBJ1-1, with TRBD1 matching over 9 bases. Germline V gives CDR1 GTSNPN, CDR2 SVGIG (reference sequence). V trimming: 6 bases; J trimming: 5 bases; junction bases outside the gene matches: 7. This CDR3 region has 13 residues. The CDR3 region is CACNTGGVTEAFF. DNA for the CDR3: TGTGCCTGCAATACAGGGGGCGTGACTGAAGCTTTCTTT.

In its sample, this clone was seen a few times. The DNA of the CDR3 is TGTGCCAGCAGAACAGGGACTCCCGCCACTGAAGCTTTCTTT. Translating it yields CASRTGTPATEAFF. The chain carries TRBV7-9 and TRBJ1-1; D is possibly TRBD1 (6 bases). V lost 6 bases and J 4 bases, leaving 15 bases between the germline ends. The CDR3 length is 14 residues. Germline CDR1 is SEHNR and CDR2 is FQNEAQ (reference sequence).

The CDR3 is CASSQQQGQPQHF. The CDR3 DNA sequence: TGTGCCAGCAGTCAACAACAGGGTCAGCCCCAGCATTTT. V gene TRBV6-5 combines with J gene TRBJ1-5, with D possibly TRBD1 on 6 matching bases. The CDR3 loop spans 13 amino acids. Germline CDR1 reads MNHEY; CDR2 reads SVGAGI. V lost 5 bases and J 6 bases, leaving 11 bases between the germline ends.

This clone was recorded a few times. V is TRBV29-1 and J is TRBJ2-2; tentative D call: TRBD1 (6 bases). Germline lookup yields CDR1 SQVTM and CDR2 ANQGSEA. This CDR3 contains 14 residues. V lost 5 bases, J lost 2 bases, and 12 bases lay in between. The CDR3 coding sequence is TGCAGCGTTTCCGGGACAATAAACACCGGGGAGCTGTTTTTT. It codes for CSVSGTINTGELFF.

This chain links TRBV30 with TRBJ1-2, with 8 bases that match TRBD1. This CDR3 is built from 10 residues. The V and J ends lost 8 bases and 4 bases, in that order; junction bases with no gene match: 0. The germline V gene encodes CDR1 GTSNPN and CDR2 SVGIG (reference sequence). CDR3 sequence reads: CAGTGYGYTF. CDR3 nucleotides: TGTGCCGGGACAGGCTATGGCTACACCTTC.

This clone came up once. The chain links TRBV18 to TRBJ1-2; D remains ambiguous. The germline V gene encodes CDR1 KGHSH and CDR2 LQKENI. The CDR3 spans 14 residues. Trimming left V 2 bases short and J 6 bases short, with 13 bases between. CDR3 in amino acids: CASSPSNNLNGYTF. The DNA of the CDR3 is TGTGCCAGCTCACCATCAAACAACCTGAATGGCTACACCTTC.

This clone was observed once. J is TRBJ2-3 and V is TRBV6-1; D not resolved. The CDR3 is 12 residues long. Germline values: CDR1 MNHNS, CDR2 SASEGT. Trimming took off 2 bases at V and 6 bases at J, with 6 bases between the two ends. The CDR3 loop is CASSEPLDTQYF. In DNA form, the CDR3 reads TGTGCCAGCAGTGAACCATTGGATACGCAGTATTTT.